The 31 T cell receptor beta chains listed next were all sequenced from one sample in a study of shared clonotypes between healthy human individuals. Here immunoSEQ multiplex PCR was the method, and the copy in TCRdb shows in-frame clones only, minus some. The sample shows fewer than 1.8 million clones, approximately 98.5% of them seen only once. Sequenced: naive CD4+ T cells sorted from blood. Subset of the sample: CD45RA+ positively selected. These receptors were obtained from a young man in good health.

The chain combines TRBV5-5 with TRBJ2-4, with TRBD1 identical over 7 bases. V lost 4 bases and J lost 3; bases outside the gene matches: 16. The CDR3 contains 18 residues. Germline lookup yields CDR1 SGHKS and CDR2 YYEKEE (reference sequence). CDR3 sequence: CASSPEGETGTFKNIQYF. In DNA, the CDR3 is TGTGCCAGCAGCCCCGAGGGGGAGACAGGGACATTCAAAAACATTCAGTACTTC.

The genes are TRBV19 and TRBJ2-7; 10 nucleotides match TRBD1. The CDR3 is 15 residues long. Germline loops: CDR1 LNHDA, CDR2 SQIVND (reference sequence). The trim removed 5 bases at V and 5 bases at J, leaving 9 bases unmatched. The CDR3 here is CASSLPGQGLDEQYF. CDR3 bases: TGTGCCAGTAGTTTACCGGGACAGGGGTTGGACGAGCAGTACTTC. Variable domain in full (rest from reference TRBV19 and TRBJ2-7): DGGITQSPKYLFRKEGQNVTLSCEQNLNHDAMYWYRQDPGQGLRLIYYSQIVNDFQKGDIAEGYSVSREKKESFPLTVTSAQKNPTAFYLCASSLPGQGLDEQYFGPGTRLTVT.

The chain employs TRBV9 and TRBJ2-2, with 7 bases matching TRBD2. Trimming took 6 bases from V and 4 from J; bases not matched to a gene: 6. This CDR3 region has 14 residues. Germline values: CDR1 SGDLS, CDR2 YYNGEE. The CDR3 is CASTPSGLTGELFF. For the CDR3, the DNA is TGTGCCAGCACTCCTAGCGGACTCACCGGGGAGCTGTTTTTT. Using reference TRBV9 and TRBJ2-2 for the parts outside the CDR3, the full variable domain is DSGVTQTPKHLITATGQRVTLRCSPRSGDLSVYWYQQSLDQGLQFLIQYYNGEERAKGNILERFSAQQFPDLHSELNLSSLELGDSALYFCASTPSGLTGELFFGEGSRLTVL.

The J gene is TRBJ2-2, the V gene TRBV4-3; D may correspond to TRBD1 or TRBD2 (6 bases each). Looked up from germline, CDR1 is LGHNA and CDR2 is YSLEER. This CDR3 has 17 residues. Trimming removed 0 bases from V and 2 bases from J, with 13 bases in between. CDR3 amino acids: CASSQDLSGGNTGELFF. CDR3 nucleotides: TGCGCCAGCAGCCAAGATCTATCCGGGGGCAACACCGGGGAGCTGTTTTTT.

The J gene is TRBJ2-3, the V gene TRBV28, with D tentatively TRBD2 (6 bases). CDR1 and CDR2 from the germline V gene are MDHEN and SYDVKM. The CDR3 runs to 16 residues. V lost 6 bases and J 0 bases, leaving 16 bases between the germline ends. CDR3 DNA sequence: TGTGCCAGCAGCCCGGGGGTCGGGTTTAGCACAGATACGCAGTATTTT. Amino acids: CASSPGVGFSTDTQYF.

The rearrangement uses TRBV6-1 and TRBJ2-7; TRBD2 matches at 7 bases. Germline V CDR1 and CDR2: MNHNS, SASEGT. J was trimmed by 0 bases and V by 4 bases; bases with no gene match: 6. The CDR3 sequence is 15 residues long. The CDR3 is CASSATSWSSYEQYF. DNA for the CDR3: TGTGCCAGCAGTGCGACTAGCTGGAGCTCCTACGAGCAGTACTTC.

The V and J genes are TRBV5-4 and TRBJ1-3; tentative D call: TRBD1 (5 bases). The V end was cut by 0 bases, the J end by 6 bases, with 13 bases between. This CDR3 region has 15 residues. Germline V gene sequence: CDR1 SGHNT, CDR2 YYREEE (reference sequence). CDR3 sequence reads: CASSLAGGSENTIYF. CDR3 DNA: TGTGCCAGCAGCTTGGCCGGGGGTTCGGAAAACACCATATATTTT. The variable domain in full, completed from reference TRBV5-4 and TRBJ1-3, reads ETGVTQSPTHLIKTRGQQVTLRCSSQSGHNTVSWYQQALGQGPQFIFQYYREEENGRGNFPPRFSGLQFPNYSSELNVNALELDDSALYLCASSLAGGSENTIYFGEGSWLTVV.

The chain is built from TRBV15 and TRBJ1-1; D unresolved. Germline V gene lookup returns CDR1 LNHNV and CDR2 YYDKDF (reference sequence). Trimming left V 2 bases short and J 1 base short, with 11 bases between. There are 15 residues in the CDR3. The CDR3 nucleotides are TGTGCCACCAGCAGATGGACGGGCCCGAACACTGAAGCTTTCTTT. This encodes CATSRWTGPNTEAFF.

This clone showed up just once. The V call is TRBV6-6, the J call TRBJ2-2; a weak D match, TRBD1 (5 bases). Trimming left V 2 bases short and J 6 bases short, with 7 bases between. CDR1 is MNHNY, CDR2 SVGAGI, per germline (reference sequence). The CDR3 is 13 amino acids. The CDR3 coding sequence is TGTGCCAGCAGTTACAAGGGGCCCGGGGAGCTGTTTTTT. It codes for CASSYKGPGELFF.

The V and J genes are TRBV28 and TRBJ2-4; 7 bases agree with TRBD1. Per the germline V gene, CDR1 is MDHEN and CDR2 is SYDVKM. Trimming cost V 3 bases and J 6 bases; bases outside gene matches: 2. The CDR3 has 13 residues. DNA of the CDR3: TGTGCCAGCAGTTTGGACAGGCTAAACATTCAGTACTTC. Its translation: CASSLDRLNIQYF. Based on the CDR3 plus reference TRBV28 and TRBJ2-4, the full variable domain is DVKVTQSSRYLVKRTGEKVFLECVQDMDHENMFWYRQDPGLGLRLIYFSYDVKMKEKGDIPEGYSVSREKKERFSLILESASTNQTSMYLCASSLDRLNIQYFGAGTRLSVL.

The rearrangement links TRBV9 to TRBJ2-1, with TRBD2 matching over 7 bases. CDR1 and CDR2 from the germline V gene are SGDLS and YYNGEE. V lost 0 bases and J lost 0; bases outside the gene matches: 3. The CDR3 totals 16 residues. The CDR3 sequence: CASSVALAVSYNEQFF. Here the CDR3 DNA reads TGTGCCAGCAGCGTAGCCCTAGCGGTCTCCTACAATGAGCAGTTCTTC.

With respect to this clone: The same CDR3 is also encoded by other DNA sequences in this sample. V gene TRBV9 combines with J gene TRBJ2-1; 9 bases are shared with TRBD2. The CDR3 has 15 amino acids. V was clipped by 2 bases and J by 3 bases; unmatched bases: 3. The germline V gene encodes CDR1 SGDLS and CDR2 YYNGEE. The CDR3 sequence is CASSVVLAGYNEQFF. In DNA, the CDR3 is TGTGCCAGCAGCGTTGTACTAGCGGGCTACAATGAGCAGTTCTTC.

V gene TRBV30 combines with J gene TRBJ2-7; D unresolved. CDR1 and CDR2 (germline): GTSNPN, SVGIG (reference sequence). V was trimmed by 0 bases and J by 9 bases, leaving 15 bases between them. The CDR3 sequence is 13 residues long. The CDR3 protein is CAWSVREAWGQYF. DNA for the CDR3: TGTGCCTGGAGTGTACGAGAAGCCTGGGGGCAGTACTTC. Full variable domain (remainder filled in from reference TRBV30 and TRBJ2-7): SQTIHQWPATLVQPVGSPLSLECTVEGTSNPNLYWYRQAAGRGLQLLFYSVGIGQISSEVPQNLSASRPQDRQFILSSKKLLLSDSGFYLCAWSVREAWGQYFGPGTRLTVT.

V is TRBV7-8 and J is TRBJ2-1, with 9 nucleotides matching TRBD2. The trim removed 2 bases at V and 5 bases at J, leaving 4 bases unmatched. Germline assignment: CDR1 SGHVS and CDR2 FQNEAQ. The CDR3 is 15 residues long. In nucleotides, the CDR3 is TGTGCCAGCAGCTTAAGGCGACTAGCGGACAATGAGCAGTTCTTC. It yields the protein CASSLRRLADNEQFF.

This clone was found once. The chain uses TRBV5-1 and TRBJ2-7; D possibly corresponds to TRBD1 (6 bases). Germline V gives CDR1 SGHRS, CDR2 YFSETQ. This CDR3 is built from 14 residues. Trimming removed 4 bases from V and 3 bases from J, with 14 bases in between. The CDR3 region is CASSTGQNYYEQYF. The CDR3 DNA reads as TGCGCCAGCAGCACCGGACAGAATTACTACGAGCAGTACTTC.

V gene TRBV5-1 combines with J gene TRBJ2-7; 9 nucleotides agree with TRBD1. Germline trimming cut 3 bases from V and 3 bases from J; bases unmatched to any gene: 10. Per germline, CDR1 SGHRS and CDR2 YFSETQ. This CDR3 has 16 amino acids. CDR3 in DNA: TGCGCCAGCAGCTCGAGGACCCGGGACAGGGACTACGAGCAGTACTTC. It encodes CASSSRTRDRDYEQYF. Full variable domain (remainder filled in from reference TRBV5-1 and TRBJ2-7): KAGVTQTPRYLIKTRGQQVTLSCSPISGHRSVSWYQQTPGQGLQFLFEYFSETQRNKGNFPGRFSGRQFSNSRSEMNVSTLELGDSALYLCASSSRTRDRDYEQYFGPGTRLTVT.

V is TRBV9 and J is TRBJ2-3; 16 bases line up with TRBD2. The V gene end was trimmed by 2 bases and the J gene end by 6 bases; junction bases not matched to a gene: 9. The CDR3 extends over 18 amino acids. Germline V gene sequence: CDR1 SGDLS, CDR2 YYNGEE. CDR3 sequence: CASSVGLAGGPSFDTQYF. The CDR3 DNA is TGTGCCAGCAGCGTGGGACTAGCGGGAGGGCCTAGTTTCGATACGCAGTATTTT.

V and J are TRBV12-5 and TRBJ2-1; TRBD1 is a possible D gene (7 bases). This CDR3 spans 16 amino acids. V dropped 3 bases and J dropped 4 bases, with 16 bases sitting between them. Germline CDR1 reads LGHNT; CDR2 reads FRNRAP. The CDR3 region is CASGFAGSGQYNEQFF. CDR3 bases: TGTGCTAGTGGTTTTGCGGGGTCGGGACAGTACAATGAGCAGTTCTTC.

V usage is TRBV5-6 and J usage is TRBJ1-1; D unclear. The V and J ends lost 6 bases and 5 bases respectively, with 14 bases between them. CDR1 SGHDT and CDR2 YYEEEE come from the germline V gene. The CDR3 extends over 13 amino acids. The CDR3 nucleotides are TGTGCCAGCACCTGGGTCGACGGGACTGAAGCTTTCTTT. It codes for CASTWVDGTEAFF.

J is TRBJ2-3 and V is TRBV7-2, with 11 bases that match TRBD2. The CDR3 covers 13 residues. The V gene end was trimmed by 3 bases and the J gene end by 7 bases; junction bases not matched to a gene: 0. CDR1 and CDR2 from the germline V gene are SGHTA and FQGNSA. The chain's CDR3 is CASSLTSGNTQYF. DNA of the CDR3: TGTGCCAGCAGCTTGACTAGCGGGAATACGCAGTATTTT.

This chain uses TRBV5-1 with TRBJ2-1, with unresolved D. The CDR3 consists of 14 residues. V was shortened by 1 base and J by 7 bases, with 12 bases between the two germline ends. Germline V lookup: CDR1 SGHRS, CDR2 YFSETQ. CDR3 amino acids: CASSLFIGVNEQFF. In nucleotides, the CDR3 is TGCGCCAGCAGCTTGTTTATTGGCGTGAATGAGCAGTTCTTC.

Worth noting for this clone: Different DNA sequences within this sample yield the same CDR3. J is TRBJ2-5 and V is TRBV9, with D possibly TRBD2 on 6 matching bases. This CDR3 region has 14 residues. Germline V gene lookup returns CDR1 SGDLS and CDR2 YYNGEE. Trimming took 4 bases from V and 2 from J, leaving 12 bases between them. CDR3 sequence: CASSPRTTQETQYF. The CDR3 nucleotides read TGTGCCAGCAGCCCTCGGACTACTCAAGAGACCCAGTACTTC.

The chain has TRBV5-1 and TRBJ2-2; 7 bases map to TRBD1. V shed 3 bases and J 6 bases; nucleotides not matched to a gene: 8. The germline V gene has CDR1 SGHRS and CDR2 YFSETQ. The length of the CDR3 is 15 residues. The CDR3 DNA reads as TGCGCCAGCAGCTCCGGACAGGCGATGGCCGGGGAGCTGTTTTTT. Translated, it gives CASSSGQAMAGELFF. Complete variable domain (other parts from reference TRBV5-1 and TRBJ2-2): KAGVTQTPRYLIKTRGQQVTLSCSPISGHRSVSWYQQTPGQGLQFLFEYFSETQRNKGNFPGRFSGRQFSNSRSEMNVSTLELGDSALYLCASSSGQAMAGELFFGEGSRLTVL.

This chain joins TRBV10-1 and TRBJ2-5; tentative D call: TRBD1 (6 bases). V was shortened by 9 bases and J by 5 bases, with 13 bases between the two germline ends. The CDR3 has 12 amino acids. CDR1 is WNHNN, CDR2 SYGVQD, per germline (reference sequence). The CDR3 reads CASSRGSETQYF. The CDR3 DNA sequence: TGCGCCAGTAGCAGGGGTAGTGAGACCCAGTACTTC.

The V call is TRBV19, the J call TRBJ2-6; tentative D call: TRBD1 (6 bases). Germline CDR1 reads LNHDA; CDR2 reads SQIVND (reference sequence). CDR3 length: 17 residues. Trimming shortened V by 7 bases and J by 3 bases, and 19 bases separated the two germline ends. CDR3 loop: CASTTSRGTGGANVLTF. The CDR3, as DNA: TGTGCCAGTACCACCTCGAGGGGGACGGGTGGGGCCAACGTCCTGACTTTC.

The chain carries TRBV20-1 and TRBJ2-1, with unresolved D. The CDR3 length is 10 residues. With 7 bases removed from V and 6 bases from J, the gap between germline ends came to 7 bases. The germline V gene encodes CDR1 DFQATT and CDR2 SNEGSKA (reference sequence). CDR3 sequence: CSGAGNEQFF. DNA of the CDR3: TGCAGTGGGGCAGGCAATGAGCAGTTCTTC.

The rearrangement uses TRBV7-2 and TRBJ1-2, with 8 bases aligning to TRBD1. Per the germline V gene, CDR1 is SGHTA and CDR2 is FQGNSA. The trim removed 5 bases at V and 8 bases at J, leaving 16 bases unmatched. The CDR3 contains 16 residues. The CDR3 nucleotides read TGTGCCAGCAGCCCCAGACGGACAGGGAGGCTGCGGGGCTACACCTTC. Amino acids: CASSPRRTGRLRGYTF.

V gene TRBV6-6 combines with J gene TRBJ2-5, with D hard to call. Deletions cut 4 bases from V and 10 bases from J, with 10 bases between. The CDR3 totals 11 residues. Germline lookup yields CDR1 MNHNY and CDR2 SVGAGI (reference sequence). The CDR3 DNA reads TGTGCCAGCAGTTCTGGAGTGGACCAGTACTTC. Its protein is CASSSGVDQYF.

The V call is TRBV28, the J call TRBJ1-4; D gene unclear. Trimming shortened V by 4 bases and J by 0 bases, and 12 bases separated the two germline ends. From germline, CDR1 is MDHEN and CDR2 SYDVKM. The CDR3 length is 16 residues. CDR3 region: CASSSPGFATNEKLFF. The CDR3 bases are TGTGCCAGCAGTTCTCCGGGGTTTGCAACTAATGAAAAACTGTTTTTT.

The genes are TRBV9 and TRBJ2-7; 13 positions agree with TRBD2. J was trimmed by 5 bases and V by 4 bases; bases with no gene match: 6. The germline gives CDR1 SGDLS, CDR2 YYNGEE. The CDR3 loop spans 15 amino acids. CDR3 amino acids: CASSPGLAGFDEQYF. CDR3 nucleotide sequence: TGTGCCAGCAGCCCGGGACTAGCGGGATTCGACGAGCAGTACTTC.

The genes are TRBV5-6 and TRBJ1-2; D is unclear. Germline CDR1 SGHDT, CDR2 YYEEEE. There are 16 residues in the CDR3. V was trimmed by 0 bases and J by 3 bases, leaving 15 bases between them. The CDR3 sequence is CASSLVTRDWDYGYTF. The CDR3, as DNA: TGTGCCAGCAGCTTGGTTACACGGGATTGGGACTATGGCTACACCTTC.